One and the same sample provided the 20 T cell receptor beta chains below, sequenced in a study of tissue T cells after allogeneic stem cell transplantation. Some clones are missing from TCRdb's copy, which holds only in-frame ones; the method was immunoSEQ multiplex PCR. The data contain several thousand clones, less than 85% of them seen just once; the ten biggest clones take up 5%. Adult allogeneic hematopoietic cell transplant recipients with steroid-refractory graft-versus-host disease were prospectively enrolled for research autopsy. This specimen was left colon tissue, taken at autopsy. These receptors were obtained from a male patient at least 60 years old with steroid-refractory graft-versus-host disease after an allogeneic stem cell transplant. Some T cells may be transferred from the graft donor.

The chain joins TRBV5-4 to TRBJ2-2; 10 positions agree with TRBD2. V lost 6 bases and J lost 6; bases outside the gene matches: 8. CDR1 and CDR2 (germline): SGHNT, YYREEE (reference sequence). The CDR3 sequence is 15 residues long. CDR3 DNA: TGTGCCAGCAAAAAAGAGCGGGGGGGCCCCGGGGAGCTGTTTTTT. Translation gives CASKKERGGPGELFF.

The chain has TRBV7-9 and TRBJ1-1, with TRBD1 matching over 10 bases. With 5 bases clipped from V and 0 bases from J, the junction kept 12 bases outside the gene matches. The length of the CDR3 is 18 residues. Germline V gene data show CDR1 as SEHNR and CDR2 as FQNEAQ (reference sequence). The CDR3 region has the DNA TGTGCCAGCAGCCATTCTGTAGGGACAGGGGTTATGAACACTGAAGCTTTCTTT. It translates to CASSHSVGTGVMNTEAFF.

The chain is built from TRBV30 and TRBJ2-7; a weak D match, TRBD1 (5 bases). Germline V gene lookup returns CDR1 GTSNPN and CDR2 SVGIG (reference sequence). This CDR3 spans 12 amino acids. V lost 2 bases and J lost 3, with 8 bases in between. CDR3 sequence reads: CAWSLGDYEQYF. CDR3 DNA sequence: TGTGCCTGGAGTCTAGGGGACTACGAGCAGTACTTC.

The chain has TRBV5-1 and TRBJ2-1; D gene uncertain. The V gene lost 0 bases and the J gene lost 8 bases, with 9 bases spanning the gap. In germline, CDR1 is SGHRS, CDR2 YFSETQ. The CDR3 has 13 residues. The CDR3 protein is CASSLDVQDEQFF. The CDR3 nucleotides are TGCGCCAGCAGCTTGGACGTCCAGGATGAGCAGTTCTTC.

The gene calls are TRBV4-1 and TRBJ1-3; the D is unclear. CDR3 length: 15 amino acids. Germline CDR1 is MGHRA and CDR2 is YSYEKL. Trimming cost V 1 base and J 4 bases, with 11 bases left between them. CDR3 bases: TGCGCCAGCAGCCAAGTCGCGGTAGAAGGAAACACCATATATTTT. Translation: CASSQVAVEGNTIYF.

The CDR3 DNA follows: TGCGCCAGCAGCTCGAGACAGGGGTCTAACTATGGCTACACCTTC. Translating gives CASSSRQGSNYGYTF. The rearrangement uses TRBV5-1 and TRBJ1-2, with 8 bases aligning to TRBD1. Germline lookup yields CDR1 SGHRS and CDR2 YFSETQ. V lost 3 bases to trimming and J lost 0 bases; unmatched junction nucleotides: 4. This CDR3 is 15 amino acids long.

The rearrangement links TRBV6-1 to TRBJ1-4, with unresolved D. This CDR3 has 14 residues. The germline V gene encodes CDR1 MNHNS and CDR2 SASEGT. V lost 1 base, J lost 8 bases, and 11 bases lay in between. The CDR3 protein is CASSEVLVTEKLFF. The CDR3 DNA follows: TGTGCCAGCAGTGAAGTGCTGGTAACGGAAAAACTGTTTTTT.

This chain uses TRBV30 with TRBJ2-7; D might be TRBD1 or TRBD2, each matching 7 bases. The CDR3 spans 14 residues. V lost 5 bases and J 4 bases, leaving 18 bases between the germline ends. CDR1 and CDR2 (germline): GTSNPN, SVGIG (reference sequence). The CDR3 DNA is TGTGCCTGGGGGAGGGACAGAAGTTCTTACGAGCAGTACTTC. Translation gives CAWGRDRSSYEQYF.

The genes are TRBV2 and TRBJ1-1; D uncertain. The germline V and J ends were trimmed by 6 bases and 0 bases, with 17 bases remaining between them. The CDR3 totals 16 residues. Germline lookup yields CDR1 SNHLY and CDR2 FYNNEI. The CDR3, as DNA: TGTGCCAGCAGACCCTATACGCGCGGGCTGAACACTGAAGCTTTCTTT. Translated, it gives CASRPYTRGLNTEAFF.

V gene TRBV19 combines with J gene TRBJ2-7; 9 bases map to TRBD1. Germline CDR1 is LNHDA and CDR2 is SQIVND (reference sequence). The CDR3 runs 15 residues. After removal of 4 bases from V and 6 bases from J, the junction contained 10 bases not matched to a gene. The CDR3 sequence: CASSTGTGSPGEQYF. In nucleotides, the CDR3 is TGTGCCAGTAGTACCGGGACAGGGTCTCCGGGCGAGCAGTACTTC.

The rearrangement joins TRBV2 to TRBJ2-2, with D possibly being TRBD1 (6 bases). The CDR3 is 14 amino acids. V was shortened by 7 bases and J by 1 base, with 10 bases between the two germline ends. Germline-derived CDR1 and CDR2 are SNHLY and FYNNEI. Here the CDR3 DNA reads TGTGCCAGCACCCGACAGGTGAACACCGGGGAGCTGTTTTTT. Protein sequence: CASTRQVNTGELFF.

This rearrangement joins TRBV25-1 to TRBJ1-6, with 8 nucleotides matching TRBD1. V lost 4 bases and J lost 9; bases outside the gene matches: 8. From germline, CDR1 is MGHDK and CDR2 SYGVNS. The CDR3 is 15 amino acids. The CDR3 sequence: CASSADRGSRSPLHF. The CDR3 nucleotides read TGTGCCAGCAGTGCCGACAGGGGCTCTCGTTCACCCCTCCACTTT. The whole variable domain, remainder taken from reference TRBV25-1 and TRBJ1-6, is EADIYQTPRYLVIGTGKKITLECSQTMGHDKMYWYQQDPGMELHLIHYSYGVNSTEKGDLSSESTVSRIRTEHFPLTLESARPSHTSQYLCASSADRGSRSPLHFGNGTRLTVT.

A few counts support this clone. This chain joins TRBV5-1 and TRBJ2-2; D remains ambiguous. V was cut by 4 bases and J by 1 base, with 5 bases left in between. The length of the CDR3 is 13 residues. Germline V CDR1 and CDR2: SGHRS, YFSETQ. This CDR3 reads CASSKMNTGELFF. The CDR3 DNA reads TGCGCCAGCAGCAAGATGAACACCGGGGAGCTGTTTTTT.

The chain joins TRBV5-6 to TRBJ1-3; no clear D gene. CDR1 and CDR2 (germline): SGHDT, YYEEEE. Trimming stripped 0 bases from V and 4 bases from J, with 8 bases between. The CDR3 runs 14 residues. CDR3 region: CASSLGWAGNTIYF. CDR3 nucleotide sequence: TGTGCCAGCAGCTTGGGCTGGGCAGGAAACACCATATATTTT.

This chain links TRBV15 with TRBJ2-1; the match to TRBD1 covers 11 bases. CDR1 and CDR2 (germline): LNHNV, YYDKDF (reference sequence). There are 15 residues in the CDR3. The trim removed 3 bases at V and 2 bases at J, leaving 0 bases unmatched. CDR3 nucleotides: TGTGCCACCAGCAGGGGACAGGGGGCCTACAATGAGCAGTTCTTC. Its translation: CATSRGQGAYNEQFF.

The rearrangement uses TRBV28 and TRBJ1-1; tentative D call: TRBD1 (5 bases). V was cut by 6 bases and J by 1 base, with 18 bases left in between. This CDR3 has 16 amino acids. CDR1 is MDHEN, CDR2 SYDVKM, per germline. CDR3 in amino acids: CASSSGTSHPNTEAFF. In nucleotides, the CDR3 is TGTGCCAGCAGCTCCGGGACCTCACATCCGAACACTGAAGCTTTCTTT.

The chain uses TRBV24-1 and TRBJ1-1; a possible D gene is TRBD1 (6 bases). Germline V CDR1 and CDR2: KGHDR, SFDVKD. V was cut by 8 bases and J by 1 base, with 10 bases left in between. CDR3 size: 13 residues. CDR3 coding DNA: TGTGCCACCACCAAGACAGGGAACACTGAAGCTTTCTTT. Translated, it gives CATTKTGNTEAFF.

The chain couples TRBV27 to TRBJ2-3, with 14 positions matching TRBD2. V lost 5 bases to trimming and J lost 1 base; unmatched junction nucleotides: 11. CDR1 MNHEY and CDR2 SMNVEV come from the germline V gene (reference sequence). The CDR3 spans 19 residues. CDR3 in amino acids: CASSGQDVGLAGGTDTQYF. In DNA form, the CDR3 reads TGTGCCAGCAGTGGGCAAGATGTGGGACTAGCGGGGGGCACAGATACGCAGTATTTT.

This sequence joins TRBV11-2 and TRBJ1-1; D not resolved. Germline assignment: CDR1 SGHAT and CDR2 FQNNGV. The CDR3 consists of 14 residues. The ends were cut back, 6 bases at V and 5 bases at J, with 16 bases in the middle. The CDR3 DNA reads TGTGCCAGCAGTTCGAGCGGGCCTGGGACTGAAGCTTTCTTT. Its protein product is CASSSSGPGTEAFF. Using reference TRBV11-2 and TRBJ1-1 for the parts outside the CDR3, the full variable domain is EAGVAQSPRYKIIEKRQSVAFWCNPISGHATLYWYQQILGQGPKLLIQFQNNGVVDDSQLPKDRFSAERLKGVDSTLKIQPAKLEDSAVYLCASSSSGPGTEAFFGQGTRLTVV.

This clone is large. DNA of the CDR3: TGTGCCAGCAGCTCCCCATGGGAGGGGCTCAATGAGCAGTTCTTC. Translated, it gives CASSSPWEGLNEQFF. The V and J genes are TRBV5-6 and TRBJ2-1, with 7 nucleotides matching TRBD2. CDR3 length: 15 amino acids. Germline V lookup: CDR1 SGHDT, CDR2 YYEEEE. Trimming removed 3 bases from V and 6 bases from J; junction bases left unmatched: 9.